This T cell receptor beta chain was identified in a study of CD8+ T cells in alopecia areata. Alopecia areata patients gave lesional scalp punch biopsies and peripheral blood samples. PBMC-derived CD4+ and CD8+ T cells were sorted. General study results and limits: Relative to normal scalp, lesional scalp, especially alopecia totalis/universalis, showed higher clonality. Sequencing of scalp samples also includes resident alphabeta T cells from normal skin.

This CDR3 spans 15 amino acids. Germline trimming cut 3 bases from V and 1 base from J; bases unmatched to any gene: 7. CDR1 is SQVTM, CDR2 ANQGSEA, per germline. cDNA reverse transcribed from extracted RNA served as the sequencing template. Some clones are missing from TCRdb's copy, which holds only in-frame ones; the method was immunoSEQ multiplex PCR. The data contain 65,000 to 100,000 clones, roughly 51% of them singletons. Only a few counts were recorded for this clone. The target antigen is unknown. Sequencing used NKG2D-high CD8+ T cells sorted from blood. The origin of this receptor is a human donor with alopecia areata. This chain links TRBV29-1 with TRBJ2-3, with 7 bases matching TRBD1. The CDR3 DNA sequence: TGCAGCGTTGAGAAGGGGGCAGGGGGCACAGATACGCAGTATTTT. Residues: CSVEKGAGGTDTQYF.